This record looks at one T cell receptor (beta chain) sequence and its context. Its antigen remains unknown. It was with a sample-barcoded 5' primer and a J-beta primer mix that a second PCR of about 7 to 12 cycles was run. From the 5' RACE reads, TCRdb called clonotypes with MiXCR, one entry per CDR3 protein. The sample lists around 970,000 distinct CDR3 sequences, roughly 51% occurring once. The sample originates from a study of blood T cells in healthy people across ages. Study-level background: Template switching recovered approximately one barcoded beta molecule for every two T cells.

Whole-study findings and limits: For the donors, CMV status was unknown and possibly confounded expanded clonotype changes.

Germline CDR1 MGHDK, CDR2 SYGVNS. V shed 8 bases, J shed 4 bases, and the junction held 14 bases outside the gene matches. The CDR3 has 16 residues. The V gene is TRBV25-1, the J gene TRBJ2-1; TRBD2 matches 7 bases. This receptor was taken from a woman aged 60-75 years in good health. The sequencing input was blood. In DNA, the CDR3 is TGTGCCAGCGTAGGAGGTGGTAGCGGGTCTTACAATGAGCAGTTCTTC. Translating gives CASVGGGSGSYNEQFF.